The clone carrying this T cell receptor (beta chain) was counted between two and nine times. Antigen specificity is unknown. The data derive from a study of beta chain features in type 1 diabetes. Study results and caveats: TCRB CDR3 length was moderately but significantly reduced in all four CD4+ subsets of Type 1 diabetes patients.

Reverse transcribing all isolated RNA meant expressed TCRB transcripts were sequenced. Assay: immunoSEQ multiplex PCR; the TCRdb copy retains only in-frame clones and omits some. Here the sample spans about 340,000 clones, about a tenth being singletons. Germline CDR1 GTSNPN, CDR2 SVGIG (reference sequence). The CDR3 runs to 15 residues. Trimming left V 0 bases short and J 0 bases short, with 10 bases between. The receptor comes from a man aged 25 to 40 with type 1 diabetes. The V gene is TRBV30, the J gene TRBJ2-3; possible D gene TRBD1, 6 bases. Input material: central memory CD4+ T cells from blood. In nucleotides, the CDR3 is TGTGCCTGGAGTGTTGGGGGCGATAGCACAGATACGCAGTATTTT. This gives the protein CAWSVGGDSTDTQYF.